This is a list of T cell receptor beta chains from one sample in a study of naive and memory T cell subsets. TCRdb itself ran the UMI-ligation and nested PCR reads through MiXCR, one entry per CDR3 protein. The repertoire holds around 27,000 distinct CDR3 sequences, with roughly 10% as singletons. What was sequenced was effector memory CD4+ T cells from blood. These TCRs come from a human donor in good health. Each CDR3 is given with its conserved first and last residue. The D gene is left open where the match is weak. Only part of the rows carry a size: once, few, many, or a class if the clone is expanded.

cdr3_aa: CASSQVGRQVYYGYTF
cdr3_nt: TGCGCCAGCAGCCAAGTAGGAAGACAGGTGTACTATGGCTACACCTTC
j_call: TRBJ1-2
clone_size: many
d_call: .
v_call: TRBV4-3

cdr3_aa: CSTSRDRPRNNEQFF
cdr3_nt: TGTTCCACCAGCAGGGACAGGCCAAGAAACAATGAGCAGTTCTTC
j_call: TRBJ2-1
clone_size: .
d_call: TRBD1
v_call: TRBV15

cdr3_aa: CRPTGSGQVGNEQFF
cdr3_nt: TGCAGACCTACTGGATCGGGACAGGTTGGCAATGAGCAGTTCTTC
j_call: TRBJ2-1
clone_size: .
d_call: TRBD1
v_call: TRBV20-1

cdr3_aa: CASSSPGSGNTIYF
cdr3_nt: TGCGCCAGCAGCTCCCCGGGCTCTGGAAACACCATATATTTT
j_call: TRBJ1-3
clone_size: many
d_call: .
v_call: TRBV5-1

cdr3_aa: CASGGRSSYNEQFF
cdr3_nt: TGTGCCAGCGGGGGGAGAAGCTCCTACAATGAGCAGTTCTTC
j_call: TRBJ2-1
clone_size: .
d_call: .
v_call: TRBV6-2/TRBV6-3

cdr3_aa: CSASGTGGALGEAFF
cdr3_nt: TGCAGCGCGTCCGGGACAGGGGGCGCGTTAGGTGAAGCTTTCTTT
j_call: TRBJ1-1
clone_size: .
d_call: TRBD1
v_call: TRBV29-1

cdr3_aa: CASSKAAGSRENQPQHF
cdr3_nt: TGTGCCAGCAGTAAGGCCGCTGGGTCCCGTGAAAATCAGCCCCAGCATTTT
j_call: TRBJ1-5
clone_size: few
d_call: .
v_call: TRBV12-3/TRBV12-4

cdr3_aa: CASSEGQLNYGYTF
cdr3_nt: TGTGCCAGCAGTGAAGGACAGCTTAACTATGGCTACACCTTC
j_call: TRBJ1-2
clone_size: few
d_call: .
v_call: TRBV2

cdr3_aa: CASSATGDYGYTF
cdr3_nt: TGCGCCAGCAGCGCGACAGGGGACTATGGCTACACCTTC
j_call: TRBJ1-2
clone_size: few
d_call: TRBD1
v_call: TRBV10-2

cdr3_aa: CASSLRLTSGYTF
cdr3_nt: TGTGCCAGCAGTTTAAGATTGACCTCTGGCTACACCTTC
j_call: TRBJ1-2
clone_size: .
d_call: .
v_call: TRBV12-3/TRBV12-4

cdr3_aa: CASRGQGAGPSSYNSPLHF
cdr3_nt: TGTGCCAGCAGAGGACAGGGGGCCGGACCGAGCTCCTATAATTCACCCCTCCACTTT
j_call: TRBJ1-6
clone_size: many
d_call: TRBD1
v_call: TRBV12-3/TRBV12-4